Shown below are 29 T cell receptor beta chains from a single sample sequenced in a study of T cell repertoires in cytomegalovirus infection. TCRdb reprocessed the reads via MiXCR and lists one record per CDR3 protein. The table has 90,000 to 120,000 distinct CDR3 sequences, about 25% seen once. Sequenced sample: CD8+ T cells from PBMCs. These receptors were collected from a human donor in good health (CMV status not recorded). Some clones in this sample may be carry-over from other donors' samples.

The chain joins TRBV11-2 to TRBJ1-6, with D possibly TRBD1 on 5 matching bases. CDR3 size: 17 residues. Trimming stripped 5 bases from V and 6 bases from J, with 20 bases between. The germline gives CDR1 SGHAT, CDR2 FQNNGV. The CDR3 nucleotides read TGTGCCAGCAGCCCAGCCGTTGAGACAGAACTTAATTCACCCCTCCACTTT. Translation gives CASSPAVETELNSPLHF.

This clonotype was recorded at least ten times. The V and J genes are TRBV14 and TRBJ2-5; 9 bases are shared with TRBD1. This CDR3 has 17 amino acids. The V gene end was trimmed by 4 bases and the J gene end by 0 bases; junction bases not matched to a gene: 9. Germline V gene lookup returns CDR1 SGHDN and CDR2 FVKESK. The chain's CDR3 is CASSLDRGRLYQETQYF. The CDR3 nucleotides read TGTGCCAGCAGCCTGGACAGGGGCCGCCTGTACCAAGAGACCCAGTACTTC. Full variable domain (outside the CDR3, taken from reference TRBV14 and TRBJ2-5): EAGVTQFPSHSVIEKGQTVTLRCDPISGHDNLYWYRRVMGKEIKFLLHFVKESKQDESGMPNNRFLAERTGGTYSTLKVQPAELEDSGVYFCASSLDRGRLYQETQYFGPGTRLLVL.

The chain couples TRBV6-2 or TRBV6-3 to TRBJ1-1; 7 bases fit TRBD1. CDR3 size: 14 residues. From germline, CDR1 is MNHEY and CDR2 SVGEGT. V lost 7 bases to trimming and J lost 4 bases; unmatched junction nucleotides: 9. The CDR3 nucleotides read TGTGCCAGCAATAAAGGGGGCGCGGGCACTGAAGCTTTCTTT. Translated: CASNKGGAGTEAFF.

This clonotype has a handful of counts. The chain carries TRBV5-5 and TRBJ1-6, with a weak D call TRBD1 (5 bases). This CDR3 is 14 amino acids long. Germline values: CDR1 SGHKS, CDR2 YYEKEE (reference sequence). The V end lost 0 bases, the J end lost 9 bases, and 10 bases lay between the germline ends. CDR3 nucleotides: TGTGCCAGCAGCTTGGCAGGGAACAGTTCACCCCTCCACTTT. Protein sequence: CASSLAGNSSPLHF.

The rearrangement joins TRBV30 to TRBJ2-1, with D possibly matching TRBD2 (5 bases). Trimming left V 5 bases short and J 7 bases short, with 15 bases between. The CDR3 runs to 13 residues. Germline values: CDR1 GTSNPN, CDR2 SVGIG (reference sequence). The CDR3 region is CAWGVGSGNEQFF. Written as DNA, the CDR3 is TGTGCCTGGGGGGTCGGATCGGGAAATGAGCAGTTCTTC. The variable domain in full, completed from reference TRBV30 and TRBJ2-1, reads SQTIHQWPATLVQPVGSPLSLECTVEGTSNPNLYWYRQAAGRGLQLLFYSVGIGQISSEVPQNLSASRPQDRQFILSSKKLLLSDSGFYLCAWGVGSGNEQFFGPGTRLTVL.

This clonotype was seen repeatedly, ten times or more. This chain links TRBV7-8 with TRBJ2-6; D unclear. Germline V CDR1 and CDR2: SGHVS, FQNEAQ. The CDR3 has 16 residues. The V end was cut by 0 bases, the J end by 2 bases, with 8 bases between. CDR3: CASSLALFPGANVLTF. The CDR3 nucleotides read TGTGCCAGCAGCTTAGCGCTGTTCCCTGGGGCCAACGTCCTGACTTTC.

This chain links TRBV3-1 with TRBJ2-1; D perhaps matches TRBD2 (5 bases). This CDR3 is 16 amino acids long. V was pared by 4 bases and J by 0 bases, with 13 bases between. In germline, CDR1 is LGHDT, CDR2 YNNKEL (reference sequence). The CDR3 is CASSPLGRGSYNEQFF. CDR3 sequence (DNA): TGTGCCAGCAGCCCCCTGGGGAGAGGCTCCTACAATGAGCAGTTCTTC.

The V gene is TRBV12-3 or TRBV12-4, the J gene TRBJ1-2; 7 bases are a match to TRBD1. The CDR3 loop spans 11 amino acids. V gave up 8 bases and J gave up 9 bases; unmatched junction bases: 6. CDR3 sequence: CASGKGASYTF. In DNA form, the CDR3 reads TGTGCCAGCGGGAAGGGGGCGAGCTACACCTTC.

This clonotype was detected only a few times. CDR3 nucleotides: TGTGCCAGCAGGAATTTACGGCAGGACAGGGCAGACGTGGGGATCACCGGGGAGCTGTTTTTT. Amino acids: CASRNLRQDRADVGITGELFF. This chain connects TRBV11-3 to TRBJ2-2; 8 bases agree with TRBD1. The CDR3 consists of 21 residues. J gave up 4 bases and V 6 bases, and 25 bases lay outside the gene matches. The V gene's germline CDR1 is SGHNT and CDR2 YENEEA.

For this clonotype: This may be a read error: a much more frequent sequence differs by one nucleotide. This rearrangement joins TRBV7-2 to TRBJ1-2, with TRBD1 matching over 9 bases. The CDR3 is made up of 13 amino acids. Looked up from germline, CDR1 is SGHTA and CDR2 is FQGNSA. The CDR3 DNA is TGTGCCAGCAGGTTCGACAGGGGGTATGGCCACACCTTC. Translated, it gives CASRFDRGYGHTF.

The J gene is TRBJ1-1, the V gene TRBV13; maybe TRBD1 (6 bases). The CDR3 has 16 residues. V lost 1 base and J lost 0, with 12 bases in between. The germline gives CDR1 PRHDT, CDR2 FYEKMQ (reference sequence). For the CDR3, the DNA is TGTGCCAGCAGCTTAGTCCTCAGGGGTATGAACACTGAAGCTTTCTTT. This translates into CASSLVLRGMNTEAFF.

The rearrangement joins TRBV28 to TRBJ2-3; TRBD1 matches at 7 bases. Germline-derived CDR1 and CDR2 are MDHEN and SYDVKM. V lost 7 bases, J lost 2 bases, and 6 bases stayed unmatched. The CDR3 extends over 14 amino acids. CDR3 nucleotide sequence: TGTGCCAGCACCCAGACAGGGTTCACAGATACGCAGTATTTT. Translation: CASTQTGFTDTQYF.

The table lists this clonotype with a few counts. The rearrangement joins TRBV9 to TRBJ2-2; 9 bases map to TRBD2. CDR3 size: 17 residues. The V gene end was trimmed by 3 bases and the J gene end by 4 bases; junction bases not matched to a gene: 10. Germline V CDR1 and CDR2: SGDLS, YYNGEE. The CDR3 DNA is TGTGCCAGCAGCGGACTAGCGGCCTTACCCCCCACCGGGGAGCTGTTTTTT. Its translation is CASSGLAALPPTGELFF.

This clonotype occurred a few times. The genes are TRBV7-3 and TRBJ2-1; 8 nucleotides line up with TRBD1. After removal of 5 bases from V and 8 bases from J, the junction contained 8 bases not matched to a gene. The length of the CDR3 is 14 residues. Germline CDR1 reads SGHTA; CDR2 reads FQGTGA. CDR3 residues: CASSPGTGTHEQFF. The DNA for the CDR3 is TGTGCCAGCAGCCCCGGGACAGGTACCCATGAGCAGTTCTTC.

This chain uses TRBV24-1 with TRBJ2-2; D remains ambiguous. Germline values: CDR1 KGHDR, CDR2 SFDVKD. The V and J ends lost 3 bases and 8 bases respectively, with 15 bases between them. The CDR3 runs 15 residues. CDR3 bases: TGTGCCACCAGTGATCGCGACCCCCTGGGTGGGGAGCTGTTTTTT. Its protein is CATSDRDPLGGELFF.

This clonotype came up many times. The chain joins TRBV7-2 to TRBJ2-1, with 7 positions matching TRBD2. V was pared by 5 bases and J by 0 bases, with 7 bases of the junction left unmatched. The CDR3 consists of 16 residues. The germline V gene has CDR1 SGHTA and CDR2 FQGNSA. The CDR3 loop reads CASSAGLLSSYNEQFF. CDR3 DNA: TGTGCCAGCAGCGCGGGACTATTAAGCTCCTACAATGAGCAGTTCTTC.

This clonotype was counted a few times. This chain connects TRBV6-2 or TRBV6-3 to TRBJ2-5, with TRBD1 identical over 7 bases. The CDR3 spans 16 residues. V dropped 0 bases and J dropped 3; count of bases not matched to a gene: 7. Germline CDR1 MNHEY, CDR2 SVGEGT. The CDR3 sequence: CASSYSKRQGKETQYF. The CDR3, as DNA: TGTGCCAGCAGTTACTCGAAGCGACAGGGAAAAGAGACCCAGTACTTC.

This clonotype has a handful of counts. The chain couples TRBV25-1 to TRBJ2-2, with 8 bases aligning to TRBD2. Looked up from germline, CDR1 is MGHDK and CDR2 is SYGVNS. Losses at the gene ends were 3 bases for V and 4 bases for J; bases not matched to a gene: 1. The CDR3 covers 14 residues. CDR3 protein: CASSDGTSTGELFF. CDR3 coding DNA: TGTGCCAGCAGTGACGGGACTAGCACCGGGGAGCTGTTTTTT.

A few counts support this clonotype. The chain is built from TRBV20-1 and TRBJ1-1, with unresolved D. Germline V gives CDR1 DFQATT, CDR2 SNEGSKA (reference sequence). Trimming shortened V by 7 bases and J by 0 bases, and 12 bases separated the two germline ends. This CDR3 region has 13 residues. CDR3 coding DNA: TGCAGTGGCAACGGATACCTGAACACTGAAGCTTTCTTT. Translated: CSGNGYLNTEAFF.

This clonotype was seen ten or more times. The CDR3 nucleotides are TGCGCCAGCAGCCAAGATTCCGGGGGCTCGGGGCAGCCCCAGCATTTT. As protein: CASSQDSGGSGQPQHF. The J gene is TRBJ1-5, the V gene TRBV4-3; D might be TRBD1 (6 bases). The CDR3 loop spans 16 amino acids. CDR1 LGHNA and CDR2 YSLEER come from the germline V gene. V shed 0 bases and J shed 7 bases, with 16 bases lying between them.

V is TRBV2 and J is TRBJ1-5; D is ambiguous. Germline V gene sequence: CDR1 SNHLY, CDR2 FYNNEI. Deletions cut 4 bases from V and 7 bases from J, with 17 bases between. The CDR3 sequence is 15 residues long. CDR3 protein: CASSGSELGRQPQHF. DNA for the CDR3: TGTGCCAGCAGTGGATCGGAACTGGGAAGGCAGCCCCAGCATTTT.

The J gene is TRBJ2-7, the V gene TRBV4-1; 10 nucleotides match TRBD1. The CDR3 runs 14 residues. Losses at the gene ends were 4 bases for V and 5 bases for J; bases not matched to a gene: 5. Looked up from germline, CDR1 is MGHRA and CDR2 is YSYEKL. The CDR3 DNA sequence: TGCGCCAGCAGCCGCGGGACAGGGGACCACGAGCAGTACGTC. Amino acids: CASSRGTGDHEQYV.

The chain has TRBV30 and TRBJ1-1; D remains ambiguous. The V end was cut by 1 base, the J end by 0 bases, with 3 bases between. The CDR3 extends over 12 amino acids. Germline V gene lookup returns CDR1 GTSNPN and CDR2 SVGIG (reference sequence). In nucleotides, the CDR3 is TGTGCCTGGAGTGAAATGAACACTGAAGCTTTCTTT. Its translation is CAWSEMNTEAFF.

This clonotype was found many times. The rearrangement uses TRBV12-3 or TRBV12-4 and TRBJ2-7, with 12 positions matching TRBD2. With 5 bases clipped from V and 2 bases from J, the junction kept 7 bases outside the gene matches. The CDR3 contains 16 residues. CDR3 bases: TGTGCCAGCAGTCGCCCTGGACTAGCGGGGACCTACGAGCAGTACTTC. This translates into CASSRPGLAGTYEQYF.

In this sample, this clonotype turned up a few times. The chain couples TRBV27 to TRBJ2-7; D gene uncertain. This CDR3 is built from 14 residues. Germline values: CDR1 MNHEY, CDR2 SMNVEV (reference sequence). V was shortened by 5 bases and J by 3 bases, with 14 bases between the two germline ends. The CDR3 reads CASSLLGSRYEQYF. As DNA, the CDR3 is TGTGCCAGCAGTCTCCTCGGGTCCCGCTACGAGCAGTACTTC.

The V call is TRBV14, the J call TRBJ1-2, with D hard to call. This CDR3 spans 13 amino acids. In germline, CDR1 is SGHDN, CDR2 FVKESK. V was clipped by 6 bases and J by 4 bases, with 12 bases between them. In DNA, the CDR3 is TGTGCCAGCAGTTTTGGGAGTACCTATGGCTACACCTTC. This gives the protein CASSFGSTYGYTF.

The chain links TRBV20-1 to TRBJ2-7; maybe TRBD1 (5 bases). The CDR3 is made up of 14 amino acids. Deletions cut 0 bases from V and 5 bases from J, with 14 bases between. From germline, CDR1 is DFQATT and CDR2 SNEGSKA (reference sequence). For the CDR3, the DNA is TGCAGTGCTAGAGAGCTTCAGGGATCCCACGAGCAGTACTTC. Translation: CSARELQGSHEQYF.

This clonotype was seen only a few times. CDR3 in DNA: TGTGCCATCAGCCGGGACCACACAGATACGCAGTATTTT. Protein product: CAISRDHTDTQYF. The chain couples TRBV10-3 to TRBJ2-3; TRBD1 or TRBD2 may be the D gene (5 bases each). V was cut by 6 bases and J by 2 bases, with 9 bases left in between. The CDR3 has 13 amino acids. Germline values: CDR1 ENHRY, CDR2 SYGVKD.

This clonotype was detected a few times. CDR3 nucleotides: TGCGCCAGCAGCCAAGTTCTCTACAATGAGCAGTTCTTC. The encoded protein is CASSQVLYNEQFF. The V call is TRBV4-3, the J call TRBJ2-1; no reliable D call. The V and J ends lost 1 base and 3 bases respectively, with 4 bases between them. Germline V gene lookup returns CDR1 LGHNA and CDR2 YSLEER. The CDR3 consists of 13 residues.